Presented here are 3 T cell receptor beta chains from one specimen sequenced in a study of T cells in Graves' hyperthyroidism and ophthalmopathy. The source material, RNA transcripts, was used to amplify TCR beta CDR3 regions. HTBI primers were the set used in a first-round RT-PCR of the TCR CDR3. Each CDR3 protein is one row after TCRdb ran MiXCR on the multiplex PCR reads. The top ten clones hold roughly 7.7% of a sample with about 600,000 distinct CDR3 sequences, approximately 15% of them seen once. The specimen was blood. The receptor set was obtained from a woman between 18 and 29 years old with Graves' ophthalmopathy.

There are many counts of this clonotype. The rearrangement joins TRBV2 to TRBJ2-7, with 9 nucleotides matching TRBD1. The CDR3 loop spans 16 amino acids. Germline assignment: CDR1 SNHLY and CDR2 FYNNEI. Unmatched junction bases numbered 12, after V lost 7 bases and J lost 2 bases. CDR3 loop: CASTISADRGPYEQYF. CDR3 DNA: TGTGCCAGCACTATTTCCGCGGACAGGGGCCCCTACGAGCAGTACTTC.

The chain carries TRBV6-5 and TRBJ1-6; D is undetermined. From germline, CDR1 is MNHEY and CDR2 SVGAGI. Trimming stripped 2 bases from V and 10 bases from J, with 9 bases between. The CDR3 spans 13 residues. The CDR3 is CASSYAGYSPLHF. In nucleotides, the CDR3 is TGTGCCAGCAGTTACGCGGGATACTCACCCCTCCACTTT.

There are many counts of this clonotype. The CDR3 region has the DNA TGCAGTGCTAGACTAGCGGAGAGGTACGAGCAGTACTTC. This gives the protein CSARLAERYEQYF. The rearrangement joins TRBV20-1 to TRBJ2-7; 7 bases align to TRBD2. The CDR3 spans 13 residues. The germline V gene encodes CDR1 DFQATT and CDR2 SNEGSKA (reference sequence). The J segment lost 4 bases and the V segment lost 2 bases, leaving 5 bases of the junction unmatched.